What follows are 11 T cell receptor beta chains derived from one specimen sequenced in a study of shared clonotypes between healthy human individuals. Naive CD8 cells were CD45RO-negative, positively selected for CCR7, excluding terminally differentiated effector memory CD45RA+ cells. The protocol was immunoSEQ multiplex PCR, while the TCRdb copy is restricted to in-frame clones and leaves out a portion. This table holds nearly 2 million clones, roughly 94% found once. The sample consisted of naive CD8+ T cells sorted from blood. Every receptor here comes from a man younger than 35 in good health.

The chain uses TRBV15 and TRBJ2-3, with D hard to call. Trimming shortened V by 0 bases and J by 4 bases, and 5 bases separated the two germline ends. Looked up from germline, CDR1 is LNHNV and CDR2 is YYDKDF (reference sequence). This CDR3 region has 13 residues. The CDR3 coding sequence is TGTGCCACCAGCAGAGATCTCCCAGATACGCAGTATTTT. Translated: CATSRDLPDTQYF.

This chain uses TRBV11-2 with TRBJ2-1; D not certain. Germline CDR1 SGHAT, CDR2 FQNNGV. V gave up 0 bases and J gave up 6 bases, with 9 bases separating them. This CDR3 comprises 14 residues. The CDR3 DNA reads as TGTGCCAGCAGCTTAGAGTTTGGTAGCAATGAGCAGTTCTTC. Residues: CASSLEFGSNEQFF.

V gene TRBV5-6 combines with J gene TRBJ1-5; D not resolved. The CDR3 loop spans 13 amino acids. Germline-derived CDR1 and CDR2 are SGHDT and YYEEEE. V was clipped by 0 bases and J by 0 bases, with 1 base between them. The CDR3 protein is CASSLVSNQPQHF. For the CDR3, the DNA is TGTGCCAGCAGCTTGGTTAGCAATCAGCCCCAGCATTTT.

J is TRBJ1-5 and V is TRBV6-1, with a weak D call TRBD1 (6 bases). In germline, CDR1 is MNHNS, CDR2 SASEGT. This CDR3 is built from 17 residues. Between the trimmed V and J ends, which lost 1 base and 6 bases, there was a span of 19 bases. Written as DNA, the CDR3 is TGTGCCAGCAGTGAAGTATCGGCGGCAGGGGTCAGTCAGCCCCAGCATTTT. Translated, it gives CASSEVSAAGVSQPQHF.

This clone showed up just once. The chain carries TRBV5-8 and TRBJ2-1; D is perhaps TRBD2 (5 bases). The CDR3 runs 13 residues. V lost 0 bases and J 7 bases, leaving 8 bases between the germline ends. The germline V gene has CDR1 SGHTS and CDR2 YDEGEE. The CDR3 DNA reads TGTGCCAGCAGCTTGGAGACGGGGAATGAGCAGTTCTTC. Protein product: CASSLETGNEQFF.

The rearrangement uses TRBV2 and TRBJ2-7, with D maybe TRBD1 (6 bases). Germline V CDR1 and CDR2: SNHLY, FYNNEI. V shed 6 bases and J shed 1 base, with 10 bases lying between them. The CDR3 runs 13 residues. CDR3 sequence reads: CASSLDRSYEQYF. Written as DNA, the CDR3 is TGTGCCAGCAGCCTGGACAGATCCTACGAGCAGTACTTC.

The chain recombines TRBV9 with TRBJ1-5; no clear D gene. Between the trimmed V and J ends, which lost 2 bases and 0 bases, there was a span of 9 bases. The CDR3 is 15 amino acids. Germline V gene data show CDR1 as SGDLS and CDR2 as YYNGEE. The CDR3: CASSVSGYSNQPQHF. The CDR3 DNA reads as TGTGCCAGCAGCGTTTCAGGTTATAGCAATCAGCCCCAGCATTTT. Using reference TRBV9 and TRBJ1-5 for the parts outside the CDR3, the full variable domain is DSGVTQTPKHLITATGQRVTLRCSPRSGDLSVYWYQQSLDQGLQFLIQYYNGEERAKGNILERFSAQQFPDLHSELNLSSLELGDSALYFCASSVSGYSNQPQHFGDGTRLSIL.

The V call is TRBV5-4, the J call TRBJ2-6; no definite D call. The CDR3 consists of 17 residues. Per germline, CDR1 SGHNT and CDR2 YYREEE (reference sequence). The ends were cut back, 0 bases at V and 4 bases at J, with 14 bases in the middle. The CDR3 sequence: CASSLEVLASGANVLTF. Here the CDR3 DNA reads TGTGCCAGCAGCTTGGAAGTTTTGGCCTCAGGGGCCAACGTCCTGACTTTC.

This clone was counted a single time. This chain links TRBV4-1 with TRBJ1-6; D is undetermined. CDR3 length equals 14 residues. Deletions cut 1 base from V and 5 bases from J, with 6 bases between. Germline CDR1 reads MGHRA; CDR2 reads YSYEKL. CDR3 residues: CASSQGLNNSPLHF. The CDR3 coding sequence is TGCGCCAGCAGCCAAGGGCTAAATAATTCACCCCTCCACTTT.

This clone was seen only once. This sequence joins TRBV5-1 and TRBJ1-6; 10 bases line up with TRBD1. Germline V gene data show CDR1 as SGHRS and CDR2 as YFSETQ. The CDR3 loop spans 20 amino acids. Losses at the gene ends were 3 bases for V and 7 bases for J; bases not matched to a gene: 19. This chain's CDR3 is CASSSDRGHFLRQTNSPLHF. CDR3 in DNA: TGCGCCAGCAGCTCAGACAGGGGGCATTTTCTCCGCCAAACCAATTCACCCCTCCACTTT.

The rearrangement links TRBV13 to TRBJ2-3; 10 bases map to TRBD2. V dropped 5 bases and J dropped 1; count of bases not matched to a gene: 6. Germline CDR1 and CDR2: PRHDT and FYEKMQ (reference sequence). The CDR3 length is 16 residues. The CDR3 nucleotides read TGTGCCAGCAGCCCGAGTGGACTAGCGGGCACAGATACGCAGTATTTT. It codes for CASSPSGLAGTDTQYF.